This TCR beta chain was documented in a study of blood T cell repertoires in COVID-19. Germline lookup yields CDR1 SGHAT and CDR2 FQNNGV. V dropped 3 bases and J dropped 0 bases, with 11 bases sitting between them. The CDR3 contains 15 residues. Measured with immunoSEQ multiplex PCR; TCRdb has only the in-frame clones, and not every one. In the table there are approximately 300,000 clones, 90% of which are singletons. This receptor was identified in a middle-aged woman with COVID-19, enrolled during active disease. Sequenced material: peripheral blood. The gene calls are TRBV11-2 and TRBJ1-1; D might be TRBD1 (6 bases). DNA of the CDR3: TGTGCCAGCAGCTTCCCCGGGACATTGAACACTGAAGCTTTCTTT. It translates to CASSFPGTLNTEAFF.